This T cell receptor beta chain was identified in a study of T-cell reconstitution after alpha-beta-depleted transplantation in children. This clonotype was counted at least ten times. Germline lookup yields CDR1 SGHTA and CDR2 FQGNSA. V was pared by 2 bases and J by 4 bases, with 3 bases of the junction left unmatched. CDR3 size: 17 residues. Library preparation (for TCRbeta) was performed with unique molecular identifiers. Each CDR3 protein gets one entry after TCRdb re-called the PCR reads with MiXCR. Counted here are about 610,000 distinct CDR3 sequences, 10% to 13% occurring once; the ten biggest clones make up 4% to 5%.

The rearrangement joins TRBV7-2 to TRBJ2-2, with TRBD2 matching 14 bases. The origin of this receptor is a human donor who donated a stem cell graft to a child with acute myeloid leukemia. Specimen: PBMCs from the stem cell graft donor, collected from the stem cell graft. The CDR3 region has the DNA TGTGCCAGCAGCTTAAGGGGGACTAGCGGGAGCACCGGGGAGCTGTTTTTT. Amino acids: CASSLRGTSGSTGELFF.